The 30 T cell receptor beta chains listed next were all sequenced from one sample in a study of T cell changes during pregnancy in multiple sclerosis. The repertoire was sequenced with immunoSEQ multiplex PCR; TCRdb's copy has only in-frame clones and lacks some. The repertoire has tens of thousands of clones, about 83% of them found once; the top ten carry 7.5% to 8%. Material: CD8+ T cells from peripheral blood mononuclear cells, obtained before pregnancy. These receptors all come from a female donor with multiple sclerosis, enrolled in a pregnancy study.

The J gene is TRBJ2-7, the V gene TRBV28; tentative D call: TRBD1 (6 bases). Trimming stripped 6 bases from V and 3 bases from J, with 18 bases between. Looked up from germline, CDR1 is MDHEN and CDR2 is SYDVKM. CDR3 length: 15 amino acids. The CDR3 DNA sequence: TGTGCCAGCAGGGACCGGGACACCGGATTCTACGAGCAGTACTTC. It codes for CASRDRDTGFYEQYF. The entire variable domain, with the rest obtained from reference TRBV28 and TRBJ2-7, is as follows: DVKVTQSSRYLVKRTGEKVFLECVQDMDHENMFWYRQDPGLGLRLIYFSYDVKMKEKGDIPEGYSVSREKKERFSLILESASTNQTSMYLCASRDRDTGFYEQYFGPGTRLTVT.

The rearrangement uses TRBV6-6 and TRBJ1-2, with D perhaps matching TRBD1 (6 bases). This CDR3 spans 14 amino acids. Deletions cut 0 bases from V and 8 bases from J, with 13 bases between. Germline CDR1 MNHNY, CDR2 SVGAGI (reference sequence). CDR3 in DNA: TGTGCCAGCAGTTACTCGAGCCCAGGGGACGGCTACACCTTC. Its protein is CASSYSSPGDGYTF.

The chain couples TRBV28 to TRBJ2-7; TRBD2 matches 9 bases. Looked up from germline, CDR1 is MDHEN and CDR2 is SYDVKM. CDR3 length: 14 amino acids. With V trimmed by 5 bases and J by 7 bases, 9 bases remained unmatched. The CDR3 bases are TGTGCCAGCAGTCCTCGAGCGGGAGGTAGGGAGCAGTACTTC. This gives the protein CASSPRAGGREQYF.

The V call is TRBV30, the J call TRBJ2-1; D unclear. Germline CDR1 reads GTSNPN; CDR2 reads SVGIG (reference sequence). Trimming shortened V by 4 bases and J by 0 bases, and 7 bases separated the two germline ends. The CDR3 extends over 13 amino acids. The CDR3 DNA reads as TGTGCCTGGAAGCTGCTCTCCTACAATGAGCAGTTCTTC. This gives the protein CAWKLLSYNEQFF.

Here the CDR3 reads CASSAGWAGRHYGYTF. In DNA, the CDR3 is TGTGCCAGCAGCGCTGGATGGGCAGGGCGACACTATGGCTACACCTTC. The V gene is TRBV5-4, the J gene TRBJ1-2; D perhaps matches TRBD1 (5 bases). V gave up 4 bases and J gave up 3 bases, with 19 bases separating them. Germline loops: CDR1 SGHNT, CDR2 YYREEE (reference sequence). This CDR3 comprises 16 residues. Supplemented by reference TRBV5-4 and TRBJ1-2, the full variable domain reads ETGVTQSPTHLIKTRGQQVTLRCSSQSGHNTVSWYQQALGQGPQFIFQYYREEENGRGNFPPRFSGLQFPNYSSELNVNALELDDSALYLCASSAGWAGRHYGYTFGSGTRLTVV.

V is TRBV19 and J is TRBJ2-2, with 7 nucleotides matching TRBD2. The CDR3 has 12 amino acids. CDR1 and CDR2 from the germline V gene are LNHDA and SQIVND (reference sequence). Unmatched junction bases numbered 5, after V lost 10 bases and J lost 6 bases. CDR3 bases: TGTGCCATCGCCCGGGGGGCCGGGGAGCTGTTTTTT. This gives the protein CAIARGAGELFF.

This clone was recorded only once. The gene calls are TRBV27 and TRBJ2-3, with D possibly TRBD2 on 6 matching bases. Trimming left V 1 base short and J 0 bases short, with 14 bases between. This CDR3 is built from 17 residues. Looked up from germline, CDR1 is MNHEY and CDR2 is SMNVEV (reference sequence). The CDR3 sequence: CASSLFPPGGSTDTQYF. In DNA, the CDR3 is TGTGCCAGCAGTTTATTCCCCCCCGGGGGTAGCACAGATACGCAGTATTTT.

J is TRBJ2-1 and V is TRBV29-1; perhaps TRBD2 as D (6 bases). Germline V gives CDR1 SQVTM, CDR2 ANQGSEA. This CDR3 region has 16 residues. V was cut by 1 base and J by 2 bases, with 15 bases left in between. CDR3 sequence: CSVEVLGLTTYNEQFF. The CDR3 DNA sequence: TGCAGCGTTGAAGTTTTAGGACTAACTACCTACAATGAGCAGTTCTTC.

The chain carries TRBV10-2 and TRBJ1-1; TRBD1 matches at 12 bases. Germline V lookup: CDR1 WSHSY, CDR2 SAAADI. V was pared by 5 bases and J by 4 bases, with 26 bases of the junction left unmatched. CDR3 length equals 22 residues. The CDR3 protein is CASSTSFFPGQGAGARSTEAFF. The CDR3 DNA reads as TGCGCCAGCAGTACAAGCTTTTTCCCGGGACAGGGGGCGGGTGCCCGGAGCACTGAAGCTTTCTTT.

This clone came up a few times. The chain joins TRBV18 to TRBJ2-7, with TRBD1 identical over 8 bases. The CDR3 loop spans 17 amino acids. Trimming cost V 0 bases and J 0 bases; bases outside gene matches: 7. Germline CDR1 KGHSH, CDR2 LQKENI. For the CDR3, the DNA is TGTGCCAGCTCACCACCAAGAGGGGACAGGTCCTCCTACGAGCAGTACTTC. Translation: CASSPPRGDRSSYEQYF.

The genes are TRBV5-4 and TRBJ2-1; TRBD1 might be the D (7 bases). CDR3 size: 14 residues. Germline V CDR1 and CDR2: SGHNT, YYREEE (reference sequence). Between the trimmed V and J ends, which lost 0 bases and 7 bases, there was a span of 11 bases. CDR3 sequence (DNA): TGTGCCAGCAGCTTGGAGGCAGGGGGGAATGAGCAGTTCTTC. It is translated as CASSLEAGGNEQFF.

The rearrangement links TRBV13 to TRBJ2-2; 8 bases are shared with TRBD2. The V and J ends lost 5 bases and 8 bases, in that order; junction bases with no gene match: 16. The CDR3 contains 17 residues. Germline values: CDR1 PRHDT, CDR2 FYEKMQ (reference sequence). The CDR3 protein is CASSPQVTAGVFGELFF. CDR3 in DNA: TGTGCCAGCAGCCCCCAGGTGACAGCGGGAGTGTTTGGGGAGCTGTTTTTT.

This clone was detected only once. V is TRBV9 and J is TRBJ2-1, with 12 bases lining up with TRBD2. Germline V gene lookup returns CDR1 SGDLS and CDR2 YYNGEE. This CDR3 is built from 16 residues. The V and J ends lost 3 bases and 2 bases, in that order; junction bases with no gene match: 3. The CDR3 reads CASSGTSGETYNEQFF. In DNA form, the CDR3 reads TGTGCCAGCAGCGGGACTAGCGGGGAGACCTACAATGAGCAGTTCTTC.

This clone was seen a few times. The chain couples TRBV6-1 to TRBJ1-1; maybe TRBD1 (5 bases). The CDR3 is 13 residues long. Germline CDR1 MNHNS, CDR2 SASEGT. Trimming pared 7 bases from V and 4 bases from J, leaving 13 bases between. CDR3 loop: CASIRGGATEAFF. The CDR3 nucleotides are TGTGCCAGCATCAGAGGAGGGGCCACTGAAGCTTTCTTT.

The V and J genes are TRBV25-1 and TRBJ2-1; possibly TRBD1 for D (6 bases). The V end lost 1 base, the J end lost 6 bases, and 10 bases lay between the germline ends. Per the germline V gene, CDR1 is MGHDK and CDR2 is SYGVNS. The CDR3 runs 14 residues. This CDR3 is CASSELDSFNEQFF. The CDR3 region has the DNA TGTGCCAGCAGTGAATTGGACAGCTTCAATGAGCAGTTCTTC.

V is TRBV10-3 and J is TRBJ1-4; tentative D call: TRBD1 (5 bases). There are 17 residues in the CDR3. With 0 bases removed from V and 4 bases from J, the gap between germline ends came to 15 bases. The germline CDR1 and CDR2 sequences are ENHRY and SYGVKD. CDR3 in DNA: TGTGCCATCAGTGAGTCGACCCAAAGGGGATTTAATGAAAAACTGTTTTTT. It specifies CAISESTQRGFNEKLFF.

The rearrangement joins TRBV6-1 to TRBJ2-1; 7 nucleotides agree with TRBD1. From germline, CDR1 is MNHNS and CDR2 SASEGT. Unmatched junction bases numbered 8, after V lost 6 bases and J lost 3 bases. This CDR3 is 15 amino acids long. DNA for the CDR3: TGTGCCAGCAGCCGGACAGGTGCTGTCTACAATGAGCAGTTCTTC. This translates into CASSRTGAVYNEQFF.

This clone was detected only a few times. The chain joins TRBV10-2 to TRBJ2-1; 11 nucleotides line up with TRBD2. The junction had 9 bases not matched to a gene; V was cut back by 4 bases and J by 7 bases. CDR1 and CDR2 from the germline V gene are WSHSY and SAAADI. CDR3 length equals 16 residues. Here the CDR3 reads CASSGPLAGVGNEQFF. Here the CDR3 DNA reads TGCGCCAGCAGTGGACCACTAGCGGGAGTCGGAAATGAGCAGTTCTTC.

This chain joins TRBV4-1 and TRBJ2-3; the match to TRBD2 covers 15 bases. The V gene's germline CDR1 is MGHRA and CDR2 YSYEKL. CDR3 size: 15 residues. With 4 bases clipped from V and 5 bases from J, the junction kept 1 base outside the gene matches. CDR3 region: CASSPGLAGGDTQYF. For the CDR3, the DNA is TGCGCCAGCAGCCCGGGACTAGCGGGGGGAGATACGCAGTATTTT.

This chain connects TRBV7-2 to TRBJ2-2; D gene uncertain. The V end was cut by 5 bases, the J end by 4 bases, with 14 bases between. Germline V gives CDR1 SGHTA, CDR2 FQGNSA. The CDR3 is 15 residues long. In DNA, the CDR3 is TGTGCCAGCAGCCGATGGCCCTTACCCACCGGGGAGCTGTTTTTT. This codes for CASSRWPLPTGELFF.

The chain employs TRBV29-1 and TRBJ2-7; D might be TRBD1 (6 bases). Looked up from germline, CDR1 is SQVTM and CDR2 is ANQGSEA. This CDR3 has 13 residues. V lost 7 bases and J lost 0, with 13 bases in between. This CDR3 reads CSASRGISYEQYF. CDR3 bases: TGCAGCGCCTCAAGGGGGATCTCCTACGAGCAGTACTTC.

The chain couples TRBV5-6 to TRBJ2-7; no reliable D call. CDR1 and CDR2 from the germline V gene are SGHDT and YYEEEE. With 4 bases removed from V and 4 bases from J, the gap between germline ends came to 18 bases. The CDR3 runs 15 residues. CDR3 sequence reads: CASSPTGLSPYEQYF. The CDR3 DNA is TGTGCCAGCAGCCCGACGGGTCTGAGTCCTTACGAGCAGTACTTC. The complete variable domain, with remaining parts taken from reference TRBV5-6 and TRBJ2-7, reads DAGVTQSPTHLIKTRGQQVTLRCSPKSGHDTVSWYQQALGQGPQFIFQYYEEEERQRGNFPDRFSGHQFPNYSSELNVNALLLGDSALYLCASSPTGLSPYEQYFGPGTRLTVT.

The chain links TRBV27 to TRBJ2-1; the match to TRBD2 covers 12 bases. Germline CDR1 reads MNHEY; CDR2 reads SMNVEV (reference sequence). V shed 3 bases, J shed 15 bases, and the junction held 6 bases outside the gene matches. The CDR3 is 13 amino acids. As DNA, the CDR3 is TGTGCCAGCAGTTTCCCTAGCGGGAGGGGACTGTTCTTC. It translates to CASSFPSGRGLFF.

J is TRBJ1-2 and V is TRBV27, with D possibly being TRBD1 (6 bases). The CDR3 is 14 amino acids. CDR1 and CDR2 (germline): MNHEY, SMNVEV (reference sequence). V was pared by 5 bases and J by 5 bases, with 15 bases between. CDR3 coding DNA: TGTGCCAGCAGTCCATGGGGACATTCTTATGGCTACACCTTC. Translation: CASSPWGHSYGYTF.

Written as DNA, the CDR3 is TGTGCCAGCAGTGAAGGGACAGGGTCGGCTGAAAAACTGTTTTTT. It translates to CASSEGTGSAEKLFF. The chain recombines TRBV6-1 with TRBJ1-4; 8 nucleotides line up with TRBD1. V dropped 1 base and J dropped 7; count of bases not matched to a gene: 5. The CDR3 covers 15 residues. The germline V gene encodes CDR1 MNHNS and CDR2 SASEGT.

The chain recombines TRBV4-1 with TRBJ2-5; maybe TRBD1 (6 bases). CDR1 MGHRA and CDR2 YSYEKL come from the germline V gene. Deletions cut 3 bases from V and 1 base from J, with 12 bases between. This CDR3 is 15 amino acids long. CDR3 nucleotide sequence: TGCGCCAGCAGCCAGGGGGACACGCTCCAAGAGACCCAGTACTTC. Translation: CASSQGDTLQETQYF.

V usage is TRBV5-1 and J usage is TRBJ1-5; 7 bases are shared with TRBD1. V lost 0 bases to trimming and J lost 0 bases; unmatched junction nucleotides: 6. This CDR3 spans 17 amino acids. Germline assignment: CDR1 SGHRS and CDR2 YFSETQ. The CDR3 sequence: CASSLDGTDFSNQPQHF. Here the CDR3 DNA reads TGCGCCAGCAGCTTGGACGGGACAGATTTTAGCAATCAGCCCCAGCATTTT.

The chain has TRBV7-2 and TRBJ2-7, with TRBD2 matching over 11 bases. J lost 6 bases, V lost 5 bases, and 6 bases had no gene match. CDR1 and CDR2 from the germline V gene are SGHTA and FQGNSA. This CDR3 contains 14 residues. CDR3 amino acids: CASSPLAGEGEQYF. CDR3 bases: TGTGCCAGCAGCCCACTAGCGGGAGAAGGCGAGCAGTACTTC.

The rearrangement links TRBV13 to TRBJ1-1; D might be TRBD1 (5 bases). The V gene lost 4 bases and the J gene lost 5 bases, with 11 bases spanning the gap. The CDR3 runs to 13 residues. Germline V lookup: CDR1 PRHDT, CDR2 FYEKMQ (reference sequence). The CDR3 DNA reads as TGTGCCAGCAGCTCAGCGGGGCGGACTGAAGCTTTCTTT. Translated: CASSSAGRTEAFF.

This clone was picked up one time. The genes are TRBV19 and TRBJ2-1, with TRBD2 matching over 12 bases. Losses at the gene ends were 3 bases for V and 7 bases for J; bases not matched to a gene: 10. This CDR3 has 17 amino acids. Germline V gene lookup returns CDR1 LNHDA and CDR2 SQIVND (reference sequence). The CDR3 bases are TGTGCCAGTAGTATCGAGCTAGCGGGAGGGCCGTGGAATGAGCAGTTCTTC. Its protein product is CASSIELAGGPWNEQFF. The variable domain in full, completed from reference TRBV19 and TRBJ2-1, reads DGGITQSPKYLFRKEGQNVTLSCEQNLNHDAMYWYRQDPGQGLRLIYYSQIVNDFQKGDIAEGYSVSREKKESFPLTVTSAQKNPTAFYLCASSIELAGGPWNEQFFGPGTRLTVL.